The clone carrying this TCR beta chain has only a few counts. With a much larger clone just one base away, this may be a read error. The data stem from a study of neurological immune-mediated disorders. This CDR3 comprises 13 residues. Trimming removed 3 bases from V and 2 bases from J, with 8 bases in between. Germline assignment: CDR1 MDHEN and CDR2 SYDVKM. TCRdb re-called the 5' RACE reads through MiXCR, storing one row per CDR3 protein. The data hold 25,000 to 30,000 distinct CDR3 sequences, with around 3.2% observed a single time. This chain connects TRBV28 to TRBJ2-7; D unclear. This receptor was identified in a woman aged 25 to 39 with multiple sclerosis. Sequencing used PBMCs. The CDR3 DNA reads TGTGCCAGCAGTTTGGAAATCCCCTACGAGCAGTACTTC. This translates into CASSLEIPYEQYF.